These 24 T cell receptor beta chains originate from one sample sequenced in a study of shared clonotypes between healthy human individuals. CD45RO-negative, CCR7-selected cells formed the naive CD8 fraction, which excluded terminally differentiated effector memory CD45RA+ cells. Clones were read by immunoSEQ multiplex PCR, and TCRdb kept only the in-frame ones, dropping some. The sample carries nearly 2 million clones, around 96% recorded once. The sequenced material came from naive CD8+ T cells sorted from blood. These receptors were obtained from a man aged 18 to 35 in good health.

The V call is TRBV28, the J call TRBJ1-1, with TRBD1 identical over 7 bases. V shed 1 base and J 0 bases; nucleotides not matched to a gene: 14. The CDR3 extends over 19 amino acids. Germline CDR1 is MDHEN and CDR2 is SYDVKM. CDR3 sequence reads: CASSLLFSRTGGVNTEAFF. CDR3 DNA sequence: TGTGCCAGCAGTTTATTATTTTCGCGGACAGGTGGGGTGAACACTGAAGCTTTCTTT.

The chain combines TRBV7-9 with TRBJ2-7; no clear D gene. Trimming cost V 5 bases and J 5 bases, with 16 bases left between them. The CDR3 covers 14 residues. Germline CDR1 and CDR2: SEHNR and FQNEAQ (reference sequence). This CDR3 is CASSPATLPNEQYF. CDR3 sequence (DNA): TGTGCCAGCAGCCCCGCCACCCTCCCCAACGAGCAGTACTTC.

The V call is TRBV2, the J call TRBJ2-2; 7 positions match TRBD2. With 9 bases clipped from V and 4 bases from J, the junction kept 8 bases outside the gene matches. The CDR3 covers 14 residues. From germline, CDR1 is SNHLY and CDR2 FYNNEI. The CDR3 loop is CASRGGSLTGELFF. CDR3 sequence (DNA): TGTGCCAGTCGCGGCGGGAGTCTCACCGGGGAGCTGTTTTTT. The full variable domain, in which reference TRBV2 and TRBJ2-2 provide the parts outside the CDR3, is EPEVTQTPSHQVTQMGQEVILRCVPISNHLYFYWYRQILGQKVEFLVSFYNNEISEKSEIFDDQFSVERPDGSNFTLKIRSTKLEDSAMYFCASRGGSLTGELFFGEGSRLTVL.

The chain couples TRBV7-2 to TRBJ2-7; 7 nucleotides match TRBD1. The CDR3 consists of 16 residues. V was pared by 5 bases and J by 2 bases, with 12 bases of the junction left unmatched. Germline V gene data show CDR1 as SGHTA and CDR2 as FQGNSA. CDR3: CASSQYPRQGAYEQYF. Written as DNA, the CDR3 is TGTGCCAGCAGCCAATATCCCCGGCAGGGGGCCTACGAGCAGTACTTC.

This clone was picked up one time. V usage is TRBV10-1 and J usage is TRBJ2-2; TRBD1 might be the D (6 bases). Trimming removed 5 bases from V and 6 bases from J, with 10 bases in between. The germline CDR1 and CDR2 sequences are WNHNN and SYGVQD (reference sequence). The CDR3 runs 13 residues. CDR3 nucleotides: TGCGCCAGCAGTCCACAGGGCTCCGGGGAGCTGTTTTTT. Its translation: CASSPQGSGELFF.

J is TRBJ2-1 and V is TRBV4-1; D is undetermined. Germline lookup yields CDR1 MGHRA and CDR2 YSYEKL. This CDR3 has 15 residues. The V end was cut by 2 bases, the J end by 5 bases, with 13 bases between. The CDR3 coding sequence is TGCGCCAGCAGCCAATCGATTAGTCTAAACAATGAGCAGTTCTTC. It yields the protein CASSQSISLNNEQFF.

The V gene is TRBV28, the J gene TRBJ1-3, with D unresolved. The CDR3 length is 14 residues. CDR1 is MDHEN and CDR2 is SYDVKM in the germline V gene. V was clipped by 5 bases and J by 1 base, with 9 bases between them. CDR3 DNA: TGTGCCAGCAGTCAAACCCCGTCTGGAAACACCATATATTTT. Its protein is CASSQTPSGNTIYF.

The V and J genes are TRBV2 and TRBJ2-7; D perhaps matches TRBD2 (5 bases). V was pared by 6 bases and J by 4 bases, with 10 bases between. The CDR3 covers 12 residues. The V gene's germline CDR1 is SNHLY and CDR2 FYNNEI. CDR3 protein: CASSGVKYEQYF. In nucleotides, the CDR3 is TGTGCCAGCAGCGGGGTCAAATACGAGCAGTACTTC. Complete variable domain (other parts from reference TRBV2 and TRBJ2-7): EPEVTQTPSHQVTQMGQEVILRCVPISNHLYFYWYRQILGQKVEFLVSFYNNEISEKSEIFDDQFSVERPDGSNFTLKIRSTKLEDSAMYFCASSGVKYEQYFGPGTRLTVT.

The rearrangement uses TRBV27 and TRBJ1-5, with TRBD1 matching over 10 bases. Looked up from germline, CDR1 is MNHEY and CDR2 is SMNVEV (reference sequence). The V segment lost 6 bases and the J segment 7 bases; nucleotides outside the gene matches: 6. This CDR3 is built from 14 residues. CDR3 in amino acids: CASRGTGAKQPQHF. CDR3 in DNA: TGTGCCAGCAGAGGGACAGGGGCTAAGCAGCCCCAGCATTTT.

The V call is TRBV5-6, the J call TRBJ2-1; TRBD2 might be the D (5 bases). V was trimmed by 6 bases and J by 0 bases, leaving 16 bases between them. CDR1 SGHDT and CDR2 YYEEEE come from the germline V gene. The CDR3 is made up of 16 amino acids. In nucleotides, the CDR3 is TGTGCCAGCATCCTGTGGAGGCCTAGCTCCTACAATGAGCAGTTCTTC. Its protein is CASILWRPSSYNEQFF.

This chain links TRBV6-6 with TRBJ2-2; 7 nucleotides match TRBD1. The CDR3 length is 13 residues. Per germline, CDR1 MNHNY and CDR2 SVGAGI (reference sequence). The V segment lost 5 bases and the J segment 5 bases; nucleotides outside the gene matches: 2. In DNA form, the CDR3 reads TGTGCCAGCAGTACGACAGGGACCGGGGAGCTGTTTTTT. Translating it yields CASSTTGTGELFF.

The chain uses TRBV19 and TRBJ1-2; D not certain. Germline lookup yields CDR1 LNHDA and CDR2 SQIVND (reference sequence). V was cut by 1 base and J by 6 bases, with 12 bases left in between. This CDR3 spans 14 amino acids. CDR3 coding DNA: TGTGCCAGTAGTATAGGCGAGGGATACGATGGCTACACCTTC. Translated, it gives CASSIGEGYDGYTF.

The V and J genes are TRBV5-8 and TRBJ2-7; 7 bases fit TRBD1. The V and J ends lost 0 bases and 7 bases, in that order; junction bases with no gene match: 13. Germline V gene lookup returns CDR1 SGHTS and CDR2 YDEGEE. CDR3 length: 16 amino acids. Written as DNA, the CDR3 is TGTGCCAGCAGCTTGGACTGGGACAGCGTTTTTGGTGAGCAGTACTTC. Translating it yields CASSLDWDSVFGEQYF.

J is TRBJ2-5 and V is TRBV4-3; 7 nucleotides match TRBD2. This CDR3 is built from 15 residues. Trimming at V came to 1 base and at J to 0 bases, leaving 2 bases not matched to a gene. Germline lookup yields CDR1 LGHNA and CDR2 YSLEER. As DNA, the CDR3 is TGCGCCAGCAGCCAAGTCCTAGCGGACCAAGAGACCCAGTACTTC. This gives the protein CASSQVLADQETQYF.

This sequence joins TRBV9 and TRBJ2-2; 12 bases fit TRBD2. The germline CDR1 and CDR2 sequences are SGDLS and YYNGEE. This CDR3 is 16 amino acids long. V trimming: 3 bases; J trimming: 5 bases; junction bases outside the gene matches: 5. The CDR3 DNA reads TGTGCCAGCAGCGGTACTAGCGGGGGGTCTACCGGGGAGCTGTTTTTT. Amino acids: CASSGTSGGSTGELFF.

CDR3 sequence: CASSLQAVHEQYF. The DNA for the CDR3 is TGTGCCAGCAGCCTGCAGGCCGTCCACGAGCAGTACTTC. V gene TRBV7-6 combines with J gene TRBJ2-7; D uncertain. This CDR3 region has 13 residues. Trimming cost V 5 bases and J 5 bases, with 13 bases left between them. The germline V gene has CDR1 SGHVS and CDR2 FNYEAQ.

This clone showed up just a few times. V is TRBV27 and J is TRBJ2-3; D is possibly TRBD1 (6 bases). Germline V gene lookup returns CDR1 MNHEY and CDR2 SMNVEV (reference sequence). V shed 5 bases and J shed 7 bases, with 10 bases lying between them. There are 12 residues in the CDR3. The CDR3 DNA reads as TGTGCCAGCAGTGGGGACATCCATACGCAGTATTTT. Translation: CASSGDIHTQYF.

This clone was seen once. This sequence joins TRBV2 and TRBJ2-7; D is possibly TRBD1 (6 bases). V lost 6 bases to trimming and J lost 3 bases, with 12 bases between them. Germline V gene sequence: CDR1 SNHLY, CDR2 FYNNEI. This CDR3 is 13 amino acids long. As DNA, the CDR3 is TGTGCCAGCAGAGTAGGGGGTGACTACGAGCAGTACTTC. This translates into CASRVGGDYEQYF.

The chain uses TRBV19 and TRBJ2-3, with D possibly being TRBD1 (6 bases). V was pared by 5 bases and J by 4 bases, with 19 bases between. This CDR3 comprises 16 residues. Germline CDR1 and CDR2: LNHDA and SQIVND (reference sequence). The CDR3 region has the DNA TGTGCCAGTAGTTCAGGGGATGAGGGCCCCCCAGATACGCAGTATTTT. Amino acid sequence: CASSSGDEGPPDTQYF.

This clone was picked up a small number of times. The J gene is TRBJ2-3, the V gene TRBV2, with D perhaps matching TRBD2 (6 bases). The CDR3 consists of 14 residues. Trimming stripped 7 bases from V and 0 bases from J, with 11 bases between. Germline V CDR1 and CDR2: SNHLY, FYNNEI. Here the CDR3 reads CASNGGTSTDTQYF. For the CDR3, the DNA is TGTGCCAGCAATGGCGGGACTAGCACAGATACGCAGTATTTT.

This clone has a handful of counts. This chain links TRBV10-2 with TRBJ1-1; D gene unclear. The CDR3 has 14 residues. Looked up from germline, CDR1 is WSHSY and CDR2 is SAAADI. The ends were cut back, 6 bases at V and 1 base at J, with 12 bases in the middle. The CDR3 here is CASRLGRENTEAFF. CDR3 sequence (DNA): TGCGCCAGCAGGCTGGGTAGGGAGAACACTGAAGCTTTCTTT.

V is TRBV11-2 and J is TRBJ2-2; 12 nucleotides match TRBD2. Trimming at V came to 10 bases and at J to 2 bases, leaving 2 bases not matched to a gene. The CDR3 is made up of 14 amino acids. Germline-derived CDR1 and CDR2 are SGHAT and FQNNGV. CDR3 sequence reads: CATGLAGNTGELFF. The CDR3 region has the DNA TGTGCCACCGGACTAGCGGGAAACACCGGGGAGCTGTTTTTT.

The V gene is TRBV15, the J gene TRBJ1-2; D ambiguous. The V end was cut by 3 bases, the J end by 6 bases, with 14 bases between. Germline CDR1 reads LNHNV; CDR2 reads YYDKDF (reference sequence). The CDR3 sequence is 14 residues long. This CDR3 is CATSSRPPGDGYTF. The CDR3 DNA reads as TGTGCCACCAGCAGCCGACCCCCCGGCGATGGCTACACCTTC. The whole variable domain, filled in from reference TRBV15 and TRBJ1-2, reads DAMVIQNPRYQVTQFGKPVTLSCSQTLNHNVMYWYQQKSSQAPKLLFHYYDKDFNNEADTPDNFQSRRPNTSFCFLDIRSPGLGDTAMYLCATSSRPPGDGYTFGSGTRLTVV.

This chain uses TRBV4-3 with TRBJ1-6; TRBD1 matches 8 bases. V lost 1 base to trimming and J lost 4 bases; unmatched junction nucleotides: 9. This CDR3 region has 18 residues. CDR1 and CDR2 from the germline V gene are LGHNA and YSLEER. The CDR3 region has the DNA TGCGCCAGCAGCCAAGGGGGTCCGGGACAGGAATATAATTCACCCCTCCACTTT. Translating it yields CASSQGGPGQEYNSPLHF.